Many counts were recorded for the clone carrying this TCR beta chain. Its antigen is unknown. This sample stems from a study of shared clonotypes between healthy human individuals. The study's findings and limits: Estimated richness values were generally larger in naive subsets than in memory subsets.

CDR1 is LNHDA, CDR2 SQIVND, per germline (reference sequence). This CDR3 spans 13 amino acids. The ends lost 8 bases at V and 3 bases at J; junction bases unmatched: 3. Terminally differentiated effector memory CD45RA+ cells were left out of the naive CD8 fraction, which was CD45RO-negative and positively selected for CCR7. The sorted-subset replicate PCRs were given about 200 ng DNA, which is about 29,000 T cell genomes. Some clones are missing from TCRdb's copy, which holds only in-frame ones; the method was immunoSEQ multiplex PCR. Altogether about 2 million clones are present, about 95% being singletons, with the ten largest covering 0.85% to 1.3%.

The source material was naive CD8+ T cells sorted from blood. V and J are TRBV19 and TRBJ1-5, with 8 nucleotides matching TRBD1. This sequence originates from a man aged 18 to 35 in good health. Written as DNA, the CDR3 is TGTGCCAGTGGACAGGGCCCCAATCAGCCCCAGCATTTT. The encoded protein is CASGQGPNQPQHF.